This TCR beta chain derives from a study of OX40 agonist ivuxolimab in advanced cancers. Regarding the research as a whole: Ivuxolimab, which targeted the costimulatory receptor OX40 (CD134), was an agonistic, fully human IgG2 monoclonal antibody. The paper covers the monotherapy dose-escalation part of the phase I ivuxolimab trial, which included N of about 56 patients. Of the roughly 50 dose-escalation patients, hepatocellular carcinoma was present in about 20, melanoma in approximately 15, renal cell carcinoma in 9 and head and neck cancer in 9. Intravenous ivuxolimab was administered to patients every 2 weeks at six dose levels: 0.01, 0.1, 0.3, 1.5, 3 and 10 mg/kg. Peripheral TCRbeta sequencing aimed to test whether ivuxolimab altered TCR sequence diversity and caused clonal T-cell expansion. In the dose-escalation cohort, 75% to 85% of patients were male, and the mean age was 60 years with a range of about 23 to 79. Partial responses were achieved by three dose-escalation patients, of whom one had hepatocellular carcinoma and two had cutaneous melanoma. Prior anti-PD-1, anti-PD-L1 or anti-CTLA-4 therapy was permitted, and about two fifths of dose-escalation patients had received checkpoint inhibitors.

The trial excluded patients who had a history of autoimmune disease or who were on systemic immunosuppression. In every dose cohort, peripheral blood was drawn for TCR sequencing at baseline, cycle 4 day 1, and cycle 7 day 1. Samples were obtained from an open-label, multicenter, first-in-human phase I dose-escalation trial of ivuxolimab. Adults with locally advanced or metastatic head and neck squamous cell, hepatocellular, melanoma or renal cell carcinoma were enrolled in the trial. Before TCR sequencing, CD4+ T cells and CD8+ T cells were sorted from peripheral blood as separate populations. What the authors observed across the whole study: After ivuxolimab, CD8+ T cells had more expanded clones than CD4+ T cells on average. Clonal expansion of both CD4+ and CD8+ blood T cells was observed from baseline to week 6 at doses 0.1 to 3.0 mg/kg. In partial responders in the 0.1-3.0 mg/kg groups, normalized peripheral clonal expansion was found to be among the lowest, especially among CD8+ T cells. The antigen specificity of the peripheral T cells that underwent clonal expansion was not determined. Low levels of normalized T-cell clonal expansion were also seen in some patients who did not respond.

Genomic DNA was isolated from the sorted cells so that the TCRbeta CDR3 region could be sequenced. The immunoSEQ Assay was used to sequence the TCRbeta CDR3 regions. TCRdb stores this immuneACCESS table with in-frame sequences only. Part of the clones is absent; in the studies checked, under half of the shortfall reflects unresolved V genes, and no reason is known for the rest. For this sample the table gives 13,000 or so clones, of which roughly 82% were detected only once. The top ten clonotypes cover under 35% of the sample. Worth noting for this clone: It lacks a known antigen. The sample holds no much larger clone one base away, and base qualities are not on file.

This material consisted of CD4+ or CD8+ T cells sorted from blood, taken in a trial of the OX40 agonist ivuxolimab. This TCR was recovered from an adult with an advanced solid tumor such as melanoma, head and neck, liver or kidney cancer.

In nucleotides, the sequence is TGTGCCAGCAGCGCCCACGGCGGGCTTAGCACAGATACGCAGTATTTT. It is translated as CASSAHGGLSTDTQYF. Recombination joined TRBV9 with TRBJ2-3, and perhaps TRBD2 as D gene, on 5 matching bases. The germline V gene supplies CDR1 SGDLS and CDR2 YYNGEE. V loses 3 bases, J loses 0 bases, and the germline ends lie 14 bases apart. Spanning cysteine to phenylalanine, the CDR3 consists of 16 amino acids. Only CDR3 DNA remains: 48 bases, in frame from the first base.